Presented here are 19 T cell receptor beta chains from one specimen sequenced in a study of cytomegalovirus exposure and HLA in healthy donors. PCR used 60 Vbeta primers and 13 Jbeta primers. Using immunoSEQ multiplex PCR, the repertoire was profiled, and TCRdb retains in-frame clones only, with some absent. The sample consists of around 130,000 clones, roughly 80% of them appearing once. Sample: PBMCs. These receptors were taken from a female donor in good health and CMV-seronegative.

This chain joins TRBV2 and TRBJ1-1; no clear D. Germline loops: CDR1 SNHLY, CDR2 FYNNEI. V was clipped by 7 bases and J by 0 bases, with 12 bases between them. This CDR3 is 14 amino acids long. CDR3 region: CASIRERLNTEAFF. In DNA, the CDR3 is TGTGCCAGCATACGGGAAAGGTTGAACACTGAAGCTTTCTTT.

The CDR3 spells CASSQDGRGGNQPQHF. The DNA for the CDR3 is TGTGCCAGCAGCCAAGACGGCCGCGGGGGCAATCAGCCCCAGCATTTT. V usage is TRBV4-2 and J usage is TRBJ1-5, with unresolved D. The germline CDR1 and CDR2 sequences are LGHNA and YNFKEQ. V lost 0 bases and J 2 bases, leaving 11 bases between the germline ends. The CDR3 is made up of 16 amino acids.

The chain combines TRBV7-3 with TRBJ1-3; no reliable D call. CDR3 length: 15 amino acids. Between the trimmed V and J ends, which lost 0 bases and 0 bases, there was a span of 6 bases. CDR1 is SGHTA and CDR2 is FQGTGA in the germline V gene. The CDR3 spells CASSLTANSGNTIYF. In nucleotides, the CDR3 is TGTGCCAGCAGCTTAACGGCAAACTCTGGAAACACCATATATTTT.

V gene TRBV5-6 combines with J gene TRBJ2-2; possibly TRBD2 for D (5 bases). With 0 bases removed from V and 6 bases from J, the gap between germline ends came to 6 bases. The CDR3 covers 13 residues. Germline V gives CDR1 SGHDT, CDR2 YYEEEE. For the CDR3, the DNA is TGTGCCAGCAGCTTGGGAGGGCCCGGGGAGCTGTTTTTT. This encodes CASSLGGPGELFF.

The chain couples TRBV28 to TRBJ1-1; no definite D call. CDR3 length: 12 residues. Germline assignment: CDR1 MDHEN and CDR2 SYDVKM. Trimming cost V 6 bases and J 8 bases, with 13 bases left between them. Here the CDR3 reads CASRNSNLEAFF. CDR3 DNA: TGTGCCAGCAGAAATTCGAACCTAGAAGCTTTCTTT.

The chain has TRBV5-6 and TRBJ2-1, with 9 bases identical to TRBD2. CDR3 length: 18 amino acids. Germline trimming cut 0 bases from V and 4 bases from J; bases unmatched to any gene: 11. Per germline, CDR1 SGHDT and CDR2 YYEEEE. CDR3 nucleotide sequence: TGTGCCAGCAGCTTGGTCAGTCTGGGGACTAGCTATTACAATGAGCAGTTCTTC. It specifies CASSLVSLGTSYYNEQFF.

The chain recombines TRBV4-1 with TRBJ2-1; D is possibly TRBD2 (6 bases). Germline V gene data show CDR1 as MGHRA and CDR2 as YSYEKL. V was pared by 8 bases and J by 0 bases, with 20 bases between. The CDR3 length is 17 residues. The CDR3 DNA reads TGCGCCAGCCGCGAGAGGAGCGGAGGGTTCTCCTACAATGAGCAGTTCTTC. Translation gives CASRERSGGFSYNEQFF.

This CDR3 reads CASSVGQGGAETQYF. The CDR3 coding sequence is TGTGCCAGCAGCGTGGGACAGGGGGGGGCAGAGACCCAGTACTTC. The chain recombines TRBV5-6 with TRBJ2-5; TRBD1 aligns across 11 bases. From germline, CDR1 is SGHDT and CDR2 YYEEEE. This CDR3 spans 15 amino acids. Losses at the gene ends were 4 bases for V and 4 bases for J; bases not matched to a gene: 6.

The V gene is TRBV7-8, the J gene TRBJ1-5; 11 bases are a match to TRBD1. The CDR3 sequence is 17 residues long. Germline CDR1 is SGHVS and CDR2 is FQNEAQ. J gave up 0 bases and V 6 bases, and 7 bases lay outside the gene matches. The CDR3 DNA reads TGTGCCAGCAGTCGGACAGGGGGCTTGGATAGCAATCAGCCCCAGCATTTT. It translates to CASSRTGGLDSNQPQHF.

The rearrangement joins TRBV27 to TRBJ2-6; D remains unclear. V lost 5 bases and J lost 0, with 5 bases in between. CDR3 size: 14 residues. CDR1 MNHEY and CDR2 SMNVEV come from the germline V gene (reference sequence). The CDR3 region has the DNA TGTGCCAGCAGTGCAGACTCTGGGGCCAACGTCCTGACTTTC. Translated, it gives CASSADSGANVLTF.

This chain uses TRBV6-5 with TRBJ2-6; 7 nucleotides match TRBD1. The V gene end was trimmed by 4 bases and the J gene end by 6 bases; junction bases not matched to a gene: 9. This CDR3 contains 16 residues. The V gene's germline CDR1 is MNHEY and CDR2 SVGAGI. The CDR3, as DNA: TGTGCCAGCAGTTCGGGCAGGGGGAACGAGGCCAACGTCCTGACTTTC. Translation: CASSSGRGNEANVLTF.

The chain recombines TRBV29-1 with TRBJ1-1; D call uncertain. The CDR3 is 14 amino acids. Germline V gene data show CDR1 as SQVTM and CDR2 as ANQGSEA. The V gene lost 2 bases and the J gene lost 2 bases, with 12 bases spanning the gap. CDR3 loop: CSVESRNGNTEAFF. CDR3 sequence (DNA): TGCAGCGTTGAATCGAGGAACGGTAACACTGAAGCTTTCTTT.

V and J are TRBV27 and TRBJ2-7; the match to TRBD2 covers 8 bases. The CDR3 runs 15 residues. V shed 5 bases, J shed 4 bases, and the junction held 10 bases outside the gene matches. Germline lookup yields CDR1 MNHEY and CDR2 SMNVEV (reference sequence). CDR3 sequence (DNA): TGTGCCAGCAGTGCCCGGGGGGGAGAGCGGTACGAGCAGTACTTC. It translates to CASSARGGERYEQYF.

The J gene is TRBJ2-5, the V gene TRBV4-2; D ambiguous. The CDR3 is made up of 14 amino acids. With 0 bases removed from V and 5 bases from J, the gap between germline ends came to 10 bases. CDR1 is LGHNA, CDR2 YNFKEQ, per germline. CDR3 sequence (DNA): TGTGCCAGCAGCCAAGATGTCATGGAGGAGACCCAGTACTTC. It specifies CASSQDVMEETQYF.

This clone was recorded only once. Other DNA sequences within the sample encode an identical CDR3. The gene calls are TRBV28 and TRBJ2-3, with D hard to call. Germline CDR1 reads MDHEN; CDR2 reads SYDVKM. This CDR3 region has 14 residues. V was shortened by 2 bases and J by 1 base, with 7 bases between the two germline ends. In DNA, the CDR3 is TGTGCCAGCAGTTTAGGCGGTCGCACAGATACGCAGTATTTT. This encodes CASSLGGRTDTQYF.

The rearrangement uses TRBV6-1 and TRBJ1-1; the match to TRBD1 covers 7 bases. Trimming removed 6 bases from V and 5 bases from J; junction bases left unmatched: 9. This CDR3 has 14 residues. Germline loops: CDR1 MNHNS, CDR2 SASEGT. The CDR3, as DNA: TGTGCCAGCAGCCCGAGGGGGCTTGGAACTGAAGCTTTCTTT. It codes for CASSPRGLGTEAFF.

The chain combines TRBV5-1 with TRBJ2-3, with 9 nucleotides matching TRBD1. There are 17 residues in the CDR3. Germline trimming cut 6 bases from V and 3 bases from J; bases unmatched to any gene: 14. Germline V lookup: CDR1 SGHRS, CDR2 YFSETQ. This CDR3 is CASTHKQGQGSTDTQYF. The DNA for the CDR3 is TGCGCCAGCACCCATAAACAGGGACAGGGTTCAACAGATACGCAGTATTTT.

J is TRBJ1-3 and V is TRBV6-5; a possible D gene is TRBD1 (5 bases). The CDR3 is 15 amino acids. Deletions cut 4 bases from V and 2 bases from J, with 12 bases between. Looked up from germline, CDR1 is MNHEY and CDR2 is SVGAGI. The CDR3 nucleotides are TGTGCCAGCAGTTTAATACAGGATCCTGGAAACACCATATATTTT. This codes for CASSLIQDPGNTIYF.

The chain carries TRBV19 and TRBJ2-7; tentatively, D is TRBD1 (6 bases). V was pared by 5 bases and J by 4 bases, with 15 bases between. CDR1 is LNHDA and CDR2 is SQIVND in the germline V gene (reference sequence). This CDR3 spans 14 amino acids. CDR3: CASSPRGQTYEQYF. DNA for the CDR3: TGTGCCAGTAGTCCAAGGGGACAAACTTACGAGCAGTACTTC.